The rows below give T cell receptor beta chains drawn from one sample of a study of T cells in Graves' hyperthyroidism and ophthalmopathy. TCRdb re-derived calls from the multiplex PCR reads in MiXCR, one entry per CDR3 protein. The data show approximately 210,000 distinct CDR3 sequences, 17% seen once. The specimen was blood. The receptor set was obtained from a man aged 45 to 65 with Graves' hyperthyroidism. CDR3s include the opening cysteine and the closing phenylalanine or tryptophan. D genes are given only for firm matches. A clone size is listed for some rows: how often the clone was seen (once, few, many), or a class if it is expanded.

v_gene,abundance,j_gene,d_gene,CDR3nt,CDR3aa
TRBV11-2,.,TRBJ2-3,.,TGTGCCAAAAGGGGACGTCGCAGGAATACGCAGTATTTT,CAKRGRRRNTQYF
TRBV6-1,many,TRBJ2-5,TRBD2,TGTGCCAGCAGTCCCTACCCCTCCCTTTGGCTAGCGGGAACGGAGACCCAGTACTTC,CASSPYPSLWLAGTETQYF
TRBV6-1,.,TRBJ1-5,.,TGTGCCAGCAGTGAAGCCCCGGGTGGAGGTCAGCCCCAGCATTTT,CASSEAPGGGQPQHF
TRBV20-1,few,TRBJ2-1,TRBD1,TGCAGTGCTAGAGATATGGACAGGGCGATCTATGAGCAGTTCTTC,CSARDMDRAIYEQFF
TRBV6-1,many,TRBJ2-3,.,TGTGCCAGCAGACCCGGGACTGCGTCCACAGATACGCAGTATTTT,CASRPGTASTDTQYF
TRBV11-3,many,TRBJ2-2,.,TGTGCCAGCAGCCCCATACTAGGTGGAGGCACCGGGGAGCTGTTTTTT,CASSPILGGGTGELFF
TRBV28,many,TRBJ2-4,TRBD1,TGTGCCAGCAGTTCTCTCACAGGGGGCGCCGGCATTCAGTACTTC,CASSSLTGGAGIQYF
TRBV5-1,many,TRBJ2-7,TRBD1,TGCGCCAGCAGCCCCGACAGGGGGCCTAACTACGAGCAGTACTTC,CASSPDRGPNYEQYF
TRBV6-1,.,TRBJ2-3,TRBD1,TGTGCCAGCAGTCGTGGGGGAGGACAGGGGCCCGCAGATACGCAGTATTTT,CASSRGGGQGPADTQYF
TRBV29-1,.,TRBJ2-3,TRBD2,TGCAGCGCTCTGGACCCTAGCGGGAGGGATTGGGGGAGTGGAGATACGCAGTATTTT,CSALDPSGRDWGSGDTQYF
TRBV15,.,TRBJ2-7,.,TGTGCCACCAGCAGAGATCGGGGGTCCTACGAGCAGTACTTC,CATSRDRGSYEQYF
TRBV4-3,.,TRBJ1-2,.,TGCGCCAGCAGCCAAGATTCGGGCAGGACCGGCCGTGGCTACACCTTC,CASSQDSGRTGRGYTF
TRBV11-2,many,TRBJ2-5,.,TGTGCCAGCACCGAGATACGGGGGCCGAAGACCCAGTACTTC,CASTEIRGPKTQYF
TRBV5-1,many,TRBJ2-7,TRBD1,TGCGCCAGCAGCTGGGGACAGGGGCACTCCTACGAGCAGTACTTC,CASSWGQGHSYEQYF
TRBV11-2,many,TRBJ2-5,.,TGTGCCAGCAGATTAACGGAGACCCAGTACTTC,CASRLTETQYF
TRBV20-1,few,TRBJ1-2,.,TGCAGTGCTAGTTCCGGGCTTGCGAGCTACACCTTC,CSASSGLASYTF
TRBV18,.,TRBJ1-3,.,TGTGCCAGCTCACGCGACACCCCCTCTGGAAACACCATATATTTT,CASSRDTPSGNTIYF
TRBV20-1,many,TRBJ2-4,TRBD2,TGCAGTGCAGGGGACTATTCGTCCGGGGGAAACATTCAGTACTTC,CSAGDYSSGGNIQYF
TRBV18,many,TRBJ2-7,.,TGTGCCAGCTCGACCAACAACGAGCAGTACTTC,CASSTNNEQYF
TRBV20-1,many,TRBJ2-7,.,TGCAGTGCGGTTCGTGGCGGTATTGAGCAGTACTTC,CSAVRGGIEQYF
TRBV12-3/TRBV12-4,many,TRBJ2-1,TRBD2,TGTGCCAGCAGAGGGACTAGCGGCCACAATGAGCAGTTCTTC,CASRGTSGHNEQFF
TRBV20-1,.,TRBJ2-1,.,TGCAGTGCTATTATCGACTCGGCGACAGAGCAGTTCTTC,CSAIIDSATEQFF
TRBV7-3,many,TRBJ2-1,TRBD2,TGTGCCAGCAGCTTAACGGGGGGGGAATCCTACAATGAGCAGTTCTTC,CASSLTGGESYNEQFF
TRBV7-3,.,TRBJ2-3,TRBD2,TGTGCCAGCAGCTTTCAAGCGGGAGGGCCGGGCAACACAGATACGCAGTATTTT,CASSFQAGGPGNTDTQYF
TRBV6-2/TRBV6-3,.,TRBJ2-1,.,TGTGCCAGCAGTCCCGACTTGAACTCCTACAATGAGCAGTTCTTC,CASSPDLNSYNEQFF
TRBV7-3,many,TRBJ2-1,TRBD2,TGTGCCAGCAGCCCGGGACTAGCGGGAGAGGGCTCCTACAATGAGCAGTTCTTC,CASSPGLAGEGSYNEQFF
TRBV28,many,TRBJ2-7,.,TGTGCCAGCAGTTTTCCGGGCGAGGGGTCCTACGAGCAGTACTTC,CASSFPGEGSYEQYF
TRBV28,many,TRBJ2-7,.,TGTGCCAGCATCAGTCAGGCGTCCGAATACGAGCAGTACTTC,CASISQASEYEQYF
TRBV7-9,.,TRBJ2-7,.,TGTGCCAGCAGCTTAGCTGCCAGGGCTGCCTACGAGCAGTACTTC,CASSLAARAAYEQYF